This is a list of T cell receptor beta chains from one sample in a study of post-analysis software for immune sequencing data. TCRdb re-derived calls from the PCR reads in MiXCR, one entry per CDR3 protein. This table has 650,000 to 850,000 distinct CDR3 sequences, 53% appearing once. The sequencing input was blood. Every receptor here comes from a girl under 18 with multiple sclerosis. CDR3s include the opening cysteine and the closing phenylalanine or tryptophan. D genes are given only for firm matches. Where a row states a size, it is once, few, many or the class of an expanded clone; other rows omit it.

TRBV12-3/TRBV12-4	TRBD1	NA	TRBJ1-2	CASSLNDRGHGYTF	TGTGCCAGCAGCCTTAACGACAGGGGCCATGGCTACACCTTC
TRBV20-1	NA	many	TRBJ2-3	CSARPSTDTQYF	TGCAGTGCTAGGCCTAGCACAGATACGCAGTATTTT
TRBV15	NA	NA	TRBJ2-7	CATSRDSLATSYEQYF	TGTGCCACCAGCAGAGATTCCCTAGCGACATCCTACGAGCAGTACTTC
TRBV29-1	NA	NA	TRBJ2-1	CSVEPAYNEQFF	TGCAGCGTTGAGCCAGCCTACAATGAGCAGTTCTTC
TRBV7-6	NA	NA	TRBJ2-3	CASSLSTADTQYF	TGTGCCAGCAGCTTAAGTACCGCAGATACGCAGTATTTT
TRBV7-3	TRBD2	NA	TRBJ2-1	CASSLTGNLAGGFHEQFF	TGTGCCAGCAGCTTAACTGGGAATCTAGCGGGAGGGTTTCATGAGCAGTTCTTC
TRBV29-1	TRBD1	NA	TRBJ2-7	CSAWGQDLYEQYF	TGCAGCGCTTGGGGACAGGACCTCTACGAGCAGTACTTC
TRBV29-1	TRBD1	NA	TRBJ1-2	CSAAEGAGNYGYTF	TGCAGCGCGGCGGAGGGGGCAGGGAACTATGGCTACACCTTC
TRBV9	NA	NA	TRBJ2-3	CASSGDPVTTDTQYF	TGTGCCAGCAGCGGGGACCCGGTCACAACAGATACGCAGTATTTT
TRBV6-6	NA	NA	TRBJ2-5	CASSYDRSGETQYF	TGTGCCAGCAGTTATGACAGGAGTGGGGAGACCCAGTACTTC
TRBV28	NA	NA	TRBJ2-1	CASSPQPGWEQFF	TGTGCCAGCAGTCCACAACCAGGGTGGGAGCAGTTCTTC
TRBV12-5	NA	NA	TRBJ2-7	CASGSRNAEINYEQYF	TGTGCTAGTGGCTCCCGTAATGCAGAGATTAACTACGAGCAGTACTTC
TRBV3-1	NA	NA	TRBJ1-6	CASSQAGNNSPLHF	TGTGCCAGCAGCCAAGCGGGTAATAATTCACCCCTCCACTTT
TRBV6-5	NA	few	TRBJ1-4	CASTRVYRAGEKLFF	TGTGCCAGCACTCGAGTGTACAGGGCTGGGGAAAAACTGTTTTTT
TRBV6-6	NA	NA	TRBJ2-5	CASSYSGRAHQETQYF	TGTGCCAGCAGTTACTCCGGCAGGGCTCACCAAGAGACCCAGTACTTC
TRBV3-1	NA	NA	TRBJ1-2	CASSQEGGRGGYTF	TGTGCCAGCAGCCAAGAAGGGGGGCGCGGCGGCTACACCTTC
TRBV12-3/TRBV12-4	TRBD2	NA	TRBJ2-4	CASSFPAGGGGAKNIQYF	TGTGCCAGCAGTTTTCCAGCGGGAGGAGGTGGGGCCAAAAACATTCAGTACTTC
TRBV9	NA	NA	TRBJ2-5	CASSVAPGRQETQYF	TGTGCCAGCAGCGTAGCTCCAGGGAGGCAAGAGACCCAGTACTTC
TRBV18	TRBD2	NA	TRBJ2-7	CASSLSGRASEQYF	TGTGCCAGCTCACTTAGCGGGAGGGCCTCCGAGCAGTACTTC
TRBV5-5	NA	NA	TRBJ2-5	CASSPPEGLVETQYF	TGTGCCAGCAGCCCACCGGAGGGCTTGGTTGAGACCCAGTACTTC
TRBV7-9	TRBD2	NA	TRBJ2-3	CASSALAGGSDTQYF	TGTGCCAGCAGCGCACTAGCGGGAGGATCAGATACGCAGTATTTT
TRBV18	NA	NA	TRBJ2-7	CASSPNRDGIHEQYF	TGTGCCAGCTCACCAAACAGGGACGGGATCCACGAGCAGTACTTC
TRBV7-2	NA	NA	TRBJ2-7	CASSPMSEQYF	TGTGCCAGCAGCCCGATGAGCGAGCAGTACTTC
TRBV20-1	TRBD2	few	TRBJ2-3	CSAREGTSGTDTQYF	TGCAGTGCTAGAGAGGGGACTAGCGGCACAGATACGCAGTATTTT
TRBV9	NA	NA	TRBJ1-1	CASSPRGWDTEAFF	TGTGCCAGCAGCCCTAGGGGGTGGGACACTGAAGCTTTCTTT
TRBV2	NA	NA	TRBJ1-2	CAIQIGGLDYGYTF	TGTGCCATCCAGATAGGGGGGCTGGACTATGGCTACACCTTC
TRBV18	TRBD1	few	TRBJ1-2	CASSRQGTNYGYTF	TGTGCCAGCTCACGACAGGGGACGAACTATGGCTACACCTTC
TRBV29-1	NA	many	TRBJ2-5	CSVDTASETQYF	TGCAGCGTTGATACAGCGTCAGAGACCCAGTACTTC
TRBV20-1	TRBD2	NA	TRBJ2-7	CSARNTSGSFSYEQYF	TGCAGTGCTAGAAACACTAGCGGGAGTTTTAGTTACGAGCAGTACTTC
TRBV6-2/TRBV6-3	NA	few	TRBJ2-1	CASSYSGPGSGGNNEQFF	TGTGCCAGCAGTTACTCGGGTCCGGGTAGCGGCGGCAACAATGAGCAGTTCTTC
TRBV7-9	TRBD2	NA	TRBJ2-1	CASSFGGRTNEQFF	TGTGCCAGCAGCTTTGGCGGGAGGACCAATGAGCAGTTCTTC
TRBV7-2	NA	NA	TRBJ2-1	CASTPSGTEQFF	TGTGCCAGCACCCCCTCGGGGACTGAGCAGTTCTTC
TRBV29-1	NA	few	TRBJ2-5	CSVVAGAGETQYF	TGCAGCGTTGTGGCGGGGGCAGGAGAGACCCAGTACTTC
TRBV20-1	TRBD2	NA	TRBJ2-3	CSAPSALAGSRGDTQYF	TGCAGTGCACCGTCGGCACTAGCGGGTTCACGGGGCGATACGCAGTATTTT
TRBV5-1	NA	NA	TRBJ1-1	CASSRDATEAFF	TGCGCCAGCAGCAGGGATGCAACGGAAGCTTTCTTT
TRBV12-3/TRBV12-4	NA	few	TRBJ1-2	CASSSYREGPRYGYTF	TGTGCCAGCAGTTCGTACAGGGAGGGTCCCCGCTATGGCTACACCTTC
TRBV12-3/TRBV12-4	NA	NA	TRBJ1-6	CASSTQQGGSSYNSPLHF	TGTGCCAGCAGTACCCAACAGGGCGGGAGCTCCTATAATTCACCCCTCCACTTT
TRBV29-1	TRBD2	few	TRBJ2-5	CSVARASGGGETQYF	TGCAGCGTTGCCCGAGCCAGCGGGGGGGGCGAGACCCAGTACTTC
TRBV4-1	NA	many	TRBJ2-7	CASSQGSSYEQYF	TGTGCCAGCAGCCAGGGGTCTTCCTACGAGCAGTACTTC